This entry lists 25 T cell receptor beta chains sequenced from one sample in a study of blood T cell repertoires in COVID-19. Using immunoSEQ multiplex PCR, the repertoire was profiled, and TCRdb retains in-frame clones only, with some absent. The sample has 97,000 or so clones; 75% to 90% are singletons. Sequenced sample: peripheral blood. The origin of the receptors is a human donor in a cohort sampled during active COVID-19.

A single count supports this clone. This chain joins TRBV7-6 and TRBJ2-1, with 8 bases fitting TRBD2. Germline lookup yields CDR1 SGHVS and CDR2 FNYEAQ. CDR3 length: 15 amino acids. The V gene end was trimmed by 5 bases and the J gene end by 7 bases; junction bases not matched to a gene: 10. DNA for the CDR3: TGTGCCAGCAGCCAAACGGGGGGGTTCTCGAATGAGCAGTTCTTC. Translating gives CASSQTGGFSNEQFF.

The chain has TRBV5-1 and TRBJ2-7; 8 bases align to TRBD1. V lost 2 bases, J lost 6 bases, and 7 bases stayed unmatched. Per germline, CDR1 SGHRS and CDR2 YFSETQ. The CDR3 consists of 14 residues. The CDR3 DNA reads TGCGCCAGCAGCTTAAGGGGACAGGAAGGCGAGCAGTACTTC. Its protein product is CASSLRGQEGEQYF.

The sample holds a few counts of this clone. The chain combines TRBV30 with TRBJ1-2; TRBD1 agrees at 7 bases. This CDR3 has 18 amino acids. The V and J ends lost 4 bases and 4 bases, in that order; junction bases with no gene match: 21. From germline, CDR1 is GTSNPN and CDR2 SVGIG (reference sequence). The CDR3 coding sequence is TGTGCCTGGAAACGGCCGCGGAGGGGGCACCTAGCCGTCTATGGCTACACCTTC. As protein: CAWKRPRRGHLAVYGYTF.

The rearrangement uses TRBV5-1 and TRBJ2-7; no clear D. The V and J ends lost 2 bases and 5 bases respectively, with 14 bases between them. This CDR3 comprises 14 residues. Germline V gene data show CDR1 as SGHRS and CDR2 as YFSETQ. CDR3: CASSFLNDRDEQYF. For the CDR3, the DNA is TGCGCCAGCAGCTTTTTAAACGACCGGGACGAGCAGTACTTC.

CDR3 residues: CASSLGASGGQETQYF. The CDR3 DNA follows: TGTGCCAGCAGCTTAGGGGCTAGCGGGGGTCAAGAGACCCAGTACTTC. The chain links TRBV11-2 to TRBJ2-5; 10 positions agree with TRBD2. Germline V CDR1 and CDR2: SGHAT, FQNNGV. Unmatched junction bases numbered 4, after V lost 1 base and J lost 2 bases. This CDR3 comprises 16 residues.

The rearrangement links TRBV25-1 to TRBJ1-2, with D perhaps matching TRBD1 (5 bases). V was cut by 6 bases and J by 8 bases, with 13 bases left in between. Germline loops: CDR1 MGHDK, CDR2 SYGVNS. The CDR3 length is 12 residues. Here the CDR3 reads CASSVGTFGYTF. As DNA, the CDR3 is TGTGCCAGCAGCGTTGGGACTTTCGGCTACACCTTC.

The chain links TRBV4-1 to TRBJ1-4; D is undetermined. This CDR3 is 16 amino acids long. Trimming removed 4 bases from V and 5 bases from J, with 17 bases in between. The germline V gene encodes CDR1 MGHRA and CDR2 YSYEKL. The CDR3 region has the DNA TGCGCCAGCAGCCTCCCATGGAGGGCGAGGAATGAAAAACTGTTTTTT. Its translation is CASSLPWRARNEKLFF.

CDR3 residues: CASSLDSKETQYF. The CDR3 DNA is TGTGCCAGCAGTCTAGACTCCAAAGAGACCCAGTACTTC. The chain carries TRBV28 and TRBJ2-5; D is ambiguous. V was trimmed by 5 bases and J by 3 bases, leaving 10 bases between them. CDR1 and CDR2 (germline): MDHEN, SYDVKM. There are 13 residues in the CDR3.

This chain joins TRBV6-2 or TRBV6-3 and TRBJ1-1; TRBD1 is a possible D gene (5 bases). The CDR3 has 14 amino acids. Trimming stripped 5 bases from V and 3 bases from J, with 13 bases between. From germline, CDR1 is MNHEY and CDR2 SVGEGT. In nucleotides, the CDR3 is TGTGCCAGCAGTCGACAGCTGTGGGACACTGAAGCTTTCTTT. It is translated as CASSRQLWDTEAFF.

The chain combines TRBV21-1 with TRBJ1-1; the table names TRBD1, a call not compared with the DNA. TRBV21-1 is tagged as a pseudogene. The CDR3 runs 16 residues. The CDR3 here is CASGHDRGGMNTEAFF. Here the CDR3 DNA reads TGTGCCAGCGGACATGACAGGGGTGGCATGAACACTGAAGCTTTCTTT.

The genes are TRBV11-1 and TRBJ2-7; TRBD2 is a possible D gene (5 bases). There are 13 residues in the CDR3. V was clipped by 4 bases and J by 6 bases, with 13 bases between them. Germline V CDR1 and CDR2: SGHAT, FQDESV (reference sequence). The CDR3 DNA reads TGTGCCAGCAGCTCCTCGGAGGTGGTCGAGCAGTACTTC. Encoded protein: CASSSSEVVEQYF.

V and J are TRBV19 and TRBJ2-7; 7 nucleotides line up with TRBD1. J gave up 3 bases and V 4 bases, and 3 bases lay outside the gene matches. From germline, CDR1 is LNHDA and CDR2 SQIVND (reference sequence). The CDR3 extends over 13 amino acids. As DNA, the CDR3 is TGTGCCAGTAGTAATAGACAGGGCTACGAGCAGTACTTC. Protein: CASSNRQGYEQYF.

J is TRBJ1-6 and V is TRBV7-2, with D perhaps TRBD1 (6 bases). From germline, CDR1 is SGHTA and CDR2 FQGNSA. The germline V and J ends were trimmed by 4 bases and 10 bases, with 20 bases remaining between them. The CDR3 is made up of 16 amino acids. Here the CDR3 reads CASSSPGGTGKSPLHF. In DNA form, the CDR3 reads TGTGCCAGCAGCTCCCCGGGGGGTACAGGGAAGTCACCCCTCCACTTT.

Regarding this clone: At the DNA level, this CDR3 is encoded by other sequences in the same sample as well. The chain uses TRBV5-1 and TRBJ1-1, with 7 bases identical to TRBD1. Germline-derived CDR1 and CDR2 are SGHRS and YFSETQ. The J segment lost 1 base and the V segment lost 4 bases, leaving 4 bases of the junction unmatched. This CDR3 region has 14 residues. The CDR3 nucleotides read TGCGCCAGCAGCCTACAGGGGCAGAACACTGAAGCTTTCTTT. This codes for CASSLQGQNTEAFF.

The chain is built from TRBV27 and TRBJ1-1; D is undetermined. The germline V and J ends were trimmed by 8 bases and 4 bases, with 14 bases remaining between them. Germline CDR1 MNHEY, CDR2 SMNVEV (reference sequence). The CDR3 length is 13 residues. The CDR3 reads CASHPGFGTEAFF. CDR3 in DNA: TGTGCCAGCCACCCGGGTTTCGGCACTGAAGCTTTCTTT.

The chain has TRBV5-1 and TRBJ2-5, with 7 positions matching TRBD1. CDR3 length: 15 amino acids. The germline CDR1 and CDR2 sequences are SGHRS and YFSETQ. Trimming took 1 base from V and 0 from J; bases not matched to a gene: 3. The CDR3 DNA reads as TGCGCCAGCAGCTTGATCGGGACAGACCAAGAGACCCAGTACTTC. Translating it yields CASSLIGTDQETQYF. The whole variable domain, remainder taken from reference TRBV5-1 and TRBJ2-5, is KAGVTQTPRYLIKTRGQQVTLSCSPISGHRSVSWYQQTPGQGLQFLFEYFSETQRNKGNFPGRFSGRQFSNSRSEMNVSTLELGDSALYLCASSLIGTDQETQYFGPGTRLLVL.

This clone was seen a single time. The chain joins TRBV7-2 to TRBJ2-5, with D possibly being TRBD2 (5 bases). Per germline, CDR1 SGHTA and CDR2 FQGNSA. Trimming cost V 5 bases and J 7 bases, with 17 bases left between them. CDR3 size: 14 residues. CDR3 DNA: TGTGCCAGCAGCGAGGGCCCGGCTTGGGGGACCCAGTACTTC. Residues: CASSEGPAWGTQYF. The variable domain in full, completed from reference TRBV7-2 and TRBJ2-5, reads GAGVSQSPSNKVTEKGKDVELRCDPISGHTALYWYRQSLGQGLEFLIYFQGNSAPDKSGLPSDRFSAERTGGSVSTLTIQRTQQEDSAVYLCASSEGPAWGTQYFGPGTRLLVL.

V is TRBV7-2 and J is TRBJ2-3, with 12 positions matching TRBD2. V trimming: 4 bases; J trimming: 2 bases; junction bases outside the gene matches: 7. CDR1 and CDR2 (germline): SGHTA, FQGNSA. CDR3 length equals 17 residues. For the CDR3, the DNA is TGTGCCAGCAGCTCCGGACTAGCGGGGTGGTTCACAGATACGCAGTATTTT. Its protein is CASSSGLAGWFTDTQYF.

To note about this clone: Compared with germline, one end of the junction differs, possibly owing to a read error. The V and J genes are TRBV5-1 and TRBJ1-4; D is unclear. CDR3 size: 15 residues. Germline-derived CDR1 and CDR2 are SGHRS and YFSETQ. CDR3 amino acids: CASSSSAGAGEKLFF. The CDR3 DNA is TGCGCCAGTAGCTCGTCGGCGGGCGCCGGTGAAAAACTGTTTTTT.

CDR3 DNA: TGTGCCAGCAGACCTAAACCGGGACTAGGTTTAGTGCAGACCCAGTACTTC. Protein: CASRPKPGLGLVQTQYF. V usage is TRBV6-2 or TRBV6-3 and J usage is TRBJ2-5; 8 bases map to TRBD2. Unmatched junction bases numbered 18, after V lost 6 bases and J lost 6 bases. Germline V CDR1 and CDR2: MNHEY, SVGEGT. This CDR3 is 17 amino acids long.

CDR3 loop: CASSPAAGGDEQFF. Here the CDR3 DNA reads TGTGCCAGCTCACCAGCGGCAGGAGGGGATGAGCAGTTCTTC. The chain combines TRBV18 with TRBJ2-1, with D possibly matching TRBD2 (6 bases). V dropped 2 bases and J dropped 8 bases, with 13 bases sitting between them. Germline CDR1 KGHSH, CDR2 LQKENI. The CDR3 covers 14 residues.

This chain links TRBV7-2 with TRBJ1-2, with 9 bases fitting TRBD1. The V segment lost 1 base and the J segment 6 bases; nucleotides outside the gene matches: 9. The CDR3 is made up of 16 amino acids. Germline values: CDR1 SGHTA, CDR2 FQGNSA. The CDR3 DNA is TGTGCCAGCAGCTTAGAGGTCGGGGACAGGGCGCATGGCTACACCTTC. Its translation: CASSLEVGDRAHGYTF. The entire variable domain, with the rest obtained from reference TRBV7-2 and TRBJ1-2, is as follows: GAGVSQSPSNKVTEKGKDVELRCDPISGHTALYWYRQSLGQGLEFLIYFQGNSAPDKSGLPSDRFSAERTGGSVSTLTIQRTQQEDSAVYLCASSLEVGDRAHGYTFGSGTRLTVV.

J is TRBJ1-4 and V is TRBV5-6; no clear D. There are 18 residues in the CDR3. The V end lost 3 bases, the J end lost 0 bases, and 18 bases lay between the germline ends. CDR1 is SGHDT and CDR2 is YYEEEE in the germline V gene. CDR3 coding DNA: TGTGCCAGCAGCTCCGCCCCCCTTGAGACTGCAACTAATGAAAAACTGTTTTTT. It codes for CASSSAPLETATNEKLFF.

V and J are TRBV6-5 and TRBJ2-7; TRBD1 might be the D (6 bases). Trimming left V 5 bases short and J 10 bases short, with 18 bases between. The CDR3 runs 13 residues. Germline lookup yields CDR1 MNHEY and CDR2 SVGAGI. The CDR3 DNA reads as TGTGCCAGCAGTACGACCGGGACAATGGCACAGTACTTC. Translated, it gives CASSTTGTMAQYF.

This chain links TRBV3-1 (or the pseudogene TRBV3-2) with TRBJ2-3; a weak D match, TRBD2 (6 bases). Germline V gives CDR1 LGHDT, CDR2 YNNKEL (reference sequence). V was shortened by 0 bases and J by 1 base, with 14 bases between the two germline ends. The CDR3 runs to 17 residues. Here the CDR3 DNA reads TGTGCCAGCAGCCAAGATCCACTAGCAGGCGGCACAGATACGCAGTATTTT. This translates into CASSQDPLAGGTDTQYF.